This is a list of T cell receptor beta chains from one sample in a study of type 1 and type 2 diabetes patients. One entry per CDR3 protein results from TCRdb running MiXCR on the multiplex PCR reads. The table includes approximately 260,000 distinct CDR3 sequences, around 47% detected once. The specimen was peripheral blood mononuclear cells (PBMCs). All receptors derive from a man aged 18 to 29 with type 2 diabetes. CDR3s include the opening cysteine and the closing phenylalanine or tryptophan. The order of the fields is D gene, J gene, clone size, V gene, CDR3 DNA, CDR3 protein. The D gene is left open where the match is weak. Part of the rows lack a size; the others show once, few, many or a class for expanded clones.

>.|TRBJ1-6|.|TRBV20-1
TGCAGTGCCAGCCCTCCGACGCTCAATTCACCCCTCCACTTT
CSASPPTLNSPLHF
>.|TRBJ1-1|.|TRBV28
TGTGCCAGCAGTGTCGTTAGGAACACTGAGGCTTTCTTT
CASSVVRNTEAFF
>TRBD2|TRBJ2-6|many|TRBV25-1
TGTGCCAGCAGTGGGGACGGGGGTAAAGGGCTAGCGGGATATTTGGGGGCCAACGTCCTGACTTTC
CASSGDGGKGLAGYLGANVLTF
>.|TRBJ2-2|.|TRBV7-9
TGTGCCAGCAGCTTAGCGGTCGGGGAGCTGTTTTTT
CASSLAVGELFF
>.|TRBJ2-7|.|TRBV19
TGTGCCAGTAGTATAGTGCAGGGTCCCTACGAGCAGTACTTC
CASSIVQGPYEQYF
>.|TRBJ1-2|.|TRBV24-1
TGTGCCACCAGTGATTTTAGGAGCTACACCTTC
CATSDFRSYTF
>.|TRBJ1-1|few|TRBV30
TGTGCCTGGTTCAGGTGGGAAGACACTGAAGCTTTCTTT
CAWFRWEDTEAFF
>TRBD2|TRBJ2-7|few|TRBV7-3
TGTGCCAGCAGCGAGGGGATAGTGGGGGGGGAGCAGTACTTC
CASSEGIVGGEQYF
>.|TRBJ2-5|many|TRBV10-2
TGCGCCAGCAAGGCAGAAGAGACCCAGTACTTC
CASKAEETQYF
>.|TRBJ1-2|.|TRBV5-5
TGTGCCAGCAGCTCCCCGGGTTTAGTCTATGGCTACACCTTC
CASSSPGLVYGYTF
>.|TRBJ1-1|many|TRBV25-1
TGTGCCAGCAGCACTACAGGTTCAGCTTTCTTT
CASSTTGSAFF
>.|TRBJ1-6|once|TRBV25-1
TGTGCCAGCCGAAAGTCAGGGCAGAGCTCCTATAATTCACCCCTCCACTTT
CASRKSGQSSYNSPLHF
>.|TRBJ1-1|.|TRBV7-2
TGTGCCAGCAGCTTAAAGGCAGCAGCGGGGGGCACTGAAGCTTTCTTT
CASSLKAAAGGTEAFF
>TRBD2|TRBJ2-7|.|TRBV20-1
TGCAGTGCTAGACCCATAGCGGGAGGGATCCTCGGTGAGCAGTACTTC
CSARPIAGGILGEQYF
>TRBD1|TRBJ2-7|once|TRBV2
TGTGCCAGCTCGAATTCCGGGACAGGGGGCGGGTACGAGCAGTACTTC
CASSNSGTGGGYEQYF
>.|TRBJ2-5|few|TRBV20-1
TGCAGTGCTTTAGGACCCCCCCAAGAGACCCAGTACTTC
CSALGPPQETQYF
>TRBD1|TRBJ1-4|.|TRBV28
TGTGCCAGTTTAGGACAGGGACAGAATGAAAAACTGTTTTTT
CASLGQGQNEKLFF
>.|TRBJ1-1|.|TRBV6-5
TGTGCCAGCAGTTACGGGCAGGAAGGATTCATGAACACTGAAGCTTTCTTT
CASSYGQEGFMNTEAFF
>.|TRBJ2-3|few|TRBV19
TGTGCCAGTAGTATAAGGGAGTGGAACACAGATACGCAGTATTTT
CASSIREWNTDTQYF
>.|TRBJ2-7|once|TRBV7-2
TGTGCCAGCAGCCCCCCGGGCGGCTCCGAGCAGTACTTC
CASSPPGGSEQYF
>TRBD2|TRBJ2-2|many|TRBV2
TGTGCCAGCAGTCGATCACATCTAGGCGGGGGAGTAAACACCGGGGAGCTGTTTTTT
CASSRSHLGGGVNTGELFF
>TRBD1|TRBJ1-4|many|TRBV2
TGTGCCAGCAGTGAACGGCAGGGGGGTGAAAAACTGTTTTTT
CASSERQGGEKLFF
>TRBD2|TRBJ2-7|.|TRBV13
TGTGCCAGCAGCTCCCGGAGAGCGGGGGGCTCCTACGAGCAGTACTTC
CASSSRRAGGSYEQYF
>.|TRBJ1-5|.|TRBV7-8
TGTGCCAGCAGCTTAGCGTCCGATCAGCCCCAGCATTTT
CASSLASDQPQHF